Below, one T cell receptor beta chain is given with its context. Measured with immunoSEQ multiplex PCR; TCRdb has only the in-frame clones, and not every one. The table lists 200,000 to 300,000 clones, 85% to 90% of them singletons. This sample stems from a study of blood T cell repertoires in COVID-19. Study in general: Samples representing acute and convalescent COVID-19 were sourced from the United States, Italy and Spain.

The sample taken for sequencing was PBMCs or T cells enriched from blood (not recorded which). The sequence was obtained from a man in his forties who had recovered from COVID-19.

The CDR3 coding sequence is TGTGCCAGCAGCCCGAGACTAGCGGGGGGTGATAGTGAGCAGTTCTTC. Amino acid sequence: CASSPRLAGGDSEQFF. This chain connects TRBV3-1 (or the pseudogene TRBV3-2) to TRBJ2-1, with 13 bases that match TRBD2. The CDR3 spans 16 residues. The V segment lost 4 bases and the J segment 9 bases; nucleotides outside the gene matches: 9. CDR1 is LGHDT and CDR2 is YNNKEL in the germline V gene (reference sequence).